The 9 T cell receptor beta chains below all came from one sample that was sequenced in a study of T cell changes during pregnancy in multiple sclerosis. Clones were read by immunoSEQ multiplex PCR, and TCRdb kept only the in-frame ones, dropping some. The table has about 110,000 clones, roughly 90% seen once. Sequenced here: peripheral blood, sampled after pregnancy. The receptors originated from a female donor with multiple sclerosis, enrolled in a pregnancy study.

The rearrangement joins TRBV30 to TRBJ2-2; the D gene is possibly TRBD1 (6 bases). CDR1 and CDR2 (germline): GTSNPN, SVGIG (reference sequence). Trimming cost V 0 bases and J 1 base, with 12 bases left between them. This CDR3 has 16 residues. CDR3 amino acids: CAWSVALGQNTGELFF. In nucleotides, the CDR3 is TGTGCCTGGAGTGTCGCTCTGGGACAGAACACCGGGGAGCTGTTTTTT.

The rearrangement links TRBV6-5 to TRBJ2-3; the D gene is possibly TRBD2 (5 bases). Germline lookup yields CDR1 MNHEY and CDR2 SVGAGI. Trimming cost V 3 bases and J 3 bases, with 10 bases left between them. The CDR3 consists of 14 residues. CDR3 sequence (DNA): TGTGCCAGCAGTTATGGAGCGGCAACAGATACGCAGTATTTT. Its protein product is CASSYGAATDTQYF.

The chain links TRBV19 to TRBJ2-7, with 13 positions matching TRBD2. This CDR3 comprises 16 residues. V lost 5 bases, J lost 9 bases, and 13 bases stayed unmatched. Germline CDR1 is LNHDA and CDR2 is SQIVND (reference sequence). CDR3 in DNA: TGTGCCAGTAGTCCAGGGACTAGCGGGGCACTCCTGCGGCAGTACTTC. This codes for CASSPGTSGALLRQYF.

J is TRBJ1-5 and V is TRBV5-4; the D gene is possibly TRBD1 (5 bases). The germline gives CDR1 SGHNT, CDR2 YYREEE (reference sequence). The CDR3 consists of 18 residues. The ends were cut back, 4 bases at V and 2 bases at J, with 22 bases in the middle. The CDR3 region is CASSPGQVGTLGNQPQHF. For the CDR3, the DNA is TGTGCCAGCAGCCCCGGACAAGTCGGTACGCTTGGCAATCAGCCCCAGCATTTT.

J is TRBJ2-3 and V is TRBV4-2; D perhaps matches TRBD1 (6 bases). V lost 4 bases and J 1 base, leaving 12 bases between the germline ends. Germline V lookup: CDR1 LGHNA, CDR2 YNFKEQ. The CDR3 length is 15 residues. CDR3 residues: CASSLRPGGTDTQYF. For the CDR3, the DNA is TGTGCCAGCAGCCTCCGCCCAGGGGGCACAGATACGCAGTATTTT.

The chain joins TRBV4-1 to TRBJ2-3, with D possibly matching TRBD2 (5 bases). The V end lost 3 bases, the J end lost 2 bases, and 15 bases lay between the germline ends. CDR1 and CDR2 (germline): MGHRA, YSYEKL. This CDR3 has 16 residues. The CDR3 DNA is TGCGCCAGCAGCCACCGGGAAGGACGAAACACAGATACGCAGTATTTT. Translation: CASSHREGRNTDTQYF.

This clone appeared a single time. CDR3 sequence: CASSLRVLLLAKNIQYF. The CDR3 DNA reads as TGCGCCAGCAGTCTCAGGGTCCTACTTTTAGCCAAAAACATTCAGTACTTC. J is TRBJ2-4 and V is TRBV10-1, with a weak D call TRBD1 (5 bases). The ends were cut back, 5 bases at V and 0 bases at J, with 17 bases in the middle. The CDR3 is made up of 17 amino acids. Germline lookup yields CDR1 WNHNN and CDR2 SYGVQD (reference sequence).

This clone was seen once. The CDR3 coding sequence is TGTGCCAGCAGGCGTTGGAGAGAGCGGACCGGGGAGCTGTTTTTT. Residues: CASRRWRERTGELFF. V gene TRBV7-9 combines with J gene TRBJ2-2; weak D call: TRBD2 (5 bases). Trimming pared 6 bases from V and 5 bases from J, leaving 16 bases between. The germline CDR1 and CDR2 sequences are SEHNR and FQNEAQ (reference sequence). The CDR3 is made up of 15 amino acids.

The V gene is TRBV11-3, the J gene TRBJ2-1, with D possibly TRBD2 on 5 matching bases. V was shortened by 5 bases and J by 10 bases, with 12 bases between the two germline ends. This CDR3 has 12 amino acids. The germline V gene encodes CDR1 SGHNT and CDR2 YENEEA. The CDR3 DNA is TGTGCCAGCAGCCCGTCGAGCGGCGAGCAGTTCTTC. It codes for CASSPSSGEQFF.